This TCR beta chain was documented in a study of T-cell reconstitution after alpha-beta-depleted transplantation in children. This clonotype has at least ten counts. Antigen: not known. The CDR3 loop spans 14 amino acids. Per the germline V gene, CDR1 is DFQATT and CDR2 is SNEGSKA (reference sequence). The V and J ends lost 0 bases and 9 bases respectively, with 15 bases between them. Study observations and caveats: The authors attributed T-cell counts and diversity one year after transplant mostly to newly produced T cells. At around two months after transplant, the alpha-beta T cells were reportedly derived from several hundred expanded clones that came from non-depleted graft cells.

Unique molecular identifiers tagged the TCRbeta library. MiXCR, run by TCRdb on the PCR reads, gives a single entry per CDR3 protein. The sample carries a few hundred thousand distinct CDR3 sequences, around a tenth recorded once. The receptor was derived from a male patient under 10 years old who had a stem cell transplant for chronic granulomatous disease, so the T cells may come from the graft donor. The source material was peripheral blood, sampled 180 days after TCRalphabeta/CD19-depleted stem cell transplant. This sequence joins TRBV20-1 and TRBJ1-5; D is undetermined. CDR3 in DNA: TGCAGTGCTAGAGATACAGAGAGCCCTCGGCCCCAGCATTTT. It specifies CSARDTESPRPQHF.